The clone carrying this T cell receptor (beta chain) was counted ten times or more. These data originate in a study of blood T cells in healthy people across ages. Sample-barcoded 5' priming and a J-beta primer mix drove a second PCR of about 6 to 12 cycles. TCRdb reprocessed the 5' RACE reads via MiXCR and lists one record per CDR3 protein. The sample lists about 1.7 million distinct CDR3 sequences, 28% occurring once. V lost 5 bases and J lost 0, with 8 bases in between. The CDR3 has 14 amino acids. Germline CDR1 reads SEHNR; CDR2 reads FQNEAQ (reference sequence). The sequencing input was blood. The J gene is TRBJ2-1, the V gene TRBV7-9; D gene uncertain. The clonotype originates from a woman aged 25 to 39 in good health. CDR3 bases: TGTGCCAGCAGCCCCGGTGCCTCCTACAATGAGCAGTTCTTC. This gives the protein CASSPGASYNEQFF.